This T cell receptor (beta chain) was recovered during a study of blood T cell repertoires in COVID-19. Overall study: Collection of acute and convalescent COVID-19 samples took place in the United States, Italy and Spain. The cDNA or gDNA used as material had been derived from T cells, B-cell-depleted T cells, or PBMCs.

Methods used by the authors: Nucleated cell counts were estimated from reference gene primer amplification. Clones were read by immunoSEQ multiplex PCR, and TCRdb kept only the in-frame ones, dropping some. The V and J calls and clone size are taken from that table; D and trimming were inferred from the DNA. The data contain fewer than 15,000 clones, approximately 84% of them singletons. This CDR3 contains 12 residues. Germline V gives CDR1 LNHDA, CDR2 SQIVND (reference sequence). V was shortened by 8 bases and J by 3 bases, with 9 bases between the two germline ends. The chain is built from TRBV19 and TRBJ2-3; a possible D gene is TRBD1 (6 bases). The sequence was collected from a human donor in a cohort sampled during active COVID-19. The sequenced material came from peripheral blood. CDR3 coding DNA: TGTGCCAGTCACACAGGGACAGATACGCAGTATTTT. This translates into CASHTGTDTQYF.